This TCR beta chain was documented in a study of CD8 T cells in Susac syndrome. Whole-study findings and limits: It was acknowledged in the study that its TCR sequencing and HLA analysis involved a relatively small number of individuals.

Sequencing of TCR beta drew on CD8+ and CD4+ T cells from blood. The multiple sclerosis controls consisted of treatment-naive patients with relapsing-remitting disease, either stable or active. When the RNA was reverse transcribed, random hexamers were used with an input of roughly 0.5 to 1 ug. TCR beta CDR3 was amplified by immunoSEQ covering 54 Vbeta and 13 Jbeta. TCRdb recomputed calls from the immunoSEQ multiplex PCR reads with MiXCR, one row per CDR3 protein. The data show about 57,000 distinct CDR3 sequences, roughly 93% seen once. Details on this clonotype: The antigen is not known.

CDR3 size: 17 residues. Trimming pared 5 bases from V and 6 bases from J, leaving 25 bases between. Germline loops: CDR1 MNHEY, CDR2 SMNVEV (reference sequence). The sequence was collected from a human donor with multiple sclerosis. Material for sequencing was CD8+ T cells from PBMCs. The chain carries TRBV27 and TRBJ1-2; a possible D gene is TRBD1 (6 bases). CDR3 loop: CASSITGASVLLNGYTF. The CDR3 nucleotides are TGTGCCAGCAGTATTACGGGGGCGTCGGTCCTTCTCAATGGCTACACCTTC.